This TCR beta chain was captured by sequencing in a study of a mutant IDH1 vaccine in newly diagnosed glioma. This table comes from immunoSEQ multiplex PCR, and its TCRdb copy is limited to in-frame clones, with some not included. In the table there are roughly 99,000 clones, roughly 90% of which are singletons. Sample time point: baseline, week 1 (first vaccination visit). This sample's treatment: pre-vaccination baseline after standard-of-care therapy. V gave up 0 bases and J gave up 3 bases; unmatched junction bases: 12. CDR3 length: 19 amino acids. Germline V gene sequence: CDR1 SGHRS, CDR2 YFSETQ.

Specimen: PBMCs, collected from a glioma patient treated with radiotherapy, temozolomide or both. The genes are TRBV5-1 and TRBJ2-1; 10 nucleotides line up with TRBD2. The TCR sequence derives from a woman aged 45-59 years with glioma. The CDR3 loop reads CASSLARTSGTGGYNEQFF. In DNA form, the CDR3 reads TGCGCCAGCAGCTTGGCGAGGACTAGCGGAACCGGTGGCTACAATGAGCAGTTCTTC. The whole variable domain, remainder taken from reference TRBV5-1 and TRBJ2-1, is KAGVTQTPRYLIKTRGQQVTLSCSPISGHRSVSWYQQTPGQGLQFLFEYFSETQRNKGNFPGRFSGRQFSNSRSEMNVSTLELGDSALYLCASSLARTSGTGGYNEQFFGPGTRLTVL.